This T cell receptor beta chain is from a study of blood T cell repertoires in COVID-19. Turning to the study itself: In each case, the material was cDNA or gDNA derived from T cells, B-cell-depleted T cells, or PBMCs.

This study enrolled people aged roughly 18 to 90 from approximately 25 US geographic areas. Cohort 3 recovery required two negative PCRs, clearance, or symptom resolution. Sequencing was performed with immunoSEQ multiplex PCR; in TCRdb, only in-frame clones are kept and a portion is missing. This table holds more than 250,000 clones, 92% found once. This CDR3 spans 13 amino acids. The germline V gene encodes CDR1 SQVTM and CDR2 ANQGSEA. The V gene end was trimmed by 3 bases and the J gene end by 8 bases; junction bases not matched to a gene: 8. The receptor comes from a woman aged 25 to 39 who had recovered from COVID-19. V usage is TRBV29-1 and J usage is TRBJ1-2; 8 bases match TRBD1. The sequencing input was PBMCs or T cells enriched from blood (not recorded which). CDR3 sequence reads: CSVERGQGAGYTF. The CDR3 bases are TGCAGCGTTGAGCGGGGGCAGGGGGCCGGCTACACCTTC.